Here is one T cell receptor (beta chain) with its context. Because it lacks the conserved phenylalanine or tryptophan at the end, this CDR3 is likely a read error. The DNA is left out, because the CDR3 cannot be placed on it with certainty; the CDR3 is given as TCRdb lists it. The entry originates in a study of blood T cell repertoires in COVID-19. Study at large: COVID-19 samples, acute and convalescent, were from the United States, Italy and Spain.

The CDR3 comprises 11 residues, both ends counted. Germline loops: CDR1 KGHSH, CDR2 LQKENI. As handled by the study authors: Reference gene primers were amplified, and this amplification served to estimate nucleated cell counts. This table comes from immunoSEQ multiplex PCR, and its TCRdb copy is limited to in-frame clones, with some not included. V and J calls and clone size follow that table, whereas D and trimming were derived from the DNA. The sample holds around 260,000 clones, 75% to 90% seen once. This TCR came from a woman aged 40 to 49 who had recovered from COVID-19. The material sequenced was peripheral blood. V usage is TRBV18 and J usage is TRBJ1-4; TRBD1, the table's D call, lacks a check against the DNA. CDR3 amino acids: CASSPRTDSRG.